The next 21 T cell receptor beta chains were all read from a single sample in a study of blood T cell repertoires in COVID-19. Clones were read by immunoSEQ multiplex PCR, and TCRdb kept only the in-frame ones, dropping some. The sample contains about 210,000 clones, 88% of which appear only once. Sequenced input: peripheral blood. The source is a man aged 65-85 years with acute or convalescent COVID-19.

This clone appeared a single time. The rearrangement links TRBV19 to TRBJ1-1; no clear D gene. The V and J ends lost 8 bases and 13 bases respectively, with 11 bases between them. The CDR3 is 9 amino acids. The germline CDR1 and CDR2 sequences are LNHDA and SQIVND (reference sequence). The CDR3 nucleotides read TGTGCCAGTTTCCCCGGAGGTTTCTTT. Residues: CASFPGGFF.

CDR3 region: CASSPQVLPYEQYF. CDR3 sequence (DNA): TGTGCCAGCAGCCCACAGGTCCTCCCCTACGAGCAGTACTTC. The chain links TRBV7-9 to TRBJ2-7, with D possibly matching TRBD1 (5 bases). Germline lookup yields CDR1 SEHNR and CDR2 FQNEAQ (reference sequence). The CDR3 covers 14 residues. Trimming pared 5 bases from V and 2 bases from J, leaving 13 bases between.

The V and J genes are TRBV27 and TRBJ2-1; D remains ambiguous. This CDR3 spans 14 amino acids. Germline V lookup: CDR1 MNHEY, CDR2 SMNVEV (reference sequence). Trimming pared 4 bases from V and 6 bases from J, leaving 13 bases between. For the CDR3, the DNA is TGTGCCAGCAGTTGGGCACCCCGAACCAATGAGCAGTTCTTC. It encodes CASSWAPRTNEQFF.

The CDR3 DNA sequence: TGTGCCAGCAGTTACGACAGATTGAACACCGGGGAGCTGTTTTTT. Translated: CASSYDRLNTGELFF. This chain connects TRBV6-6 to TRBJ2-2; maybe TRBD1 (5 bases). The germline V and J ends were trimmed by 2 bases and 1 base, with 8 bases remaining between them. Germline CDR1 is MNHNY and CDR2 is SVGAGI (reference sequence). This CDR3 is built from 15 residues.

The rearrangement joins TRBV20-1 to TRBJ1-1; no clear D. The CDR3 totals 11 residues. The germline V gene has CDR1 DFQATT and CDR2 SNEGSKA (reference sequence). V was cut by 8 bases and J by 7 bases, with 14 bases left in between. The CDR3 protein is CSSSSTLEAFF. Written as DNA, the CDR3 is TGCAGTTCGTCGTCGACACTTGAAGCTTTCTTT.

This clone was counted a single time. The rearrangement uses TRBV11-2 and TRBJ2-1, with 10 nucleotides matching TRBD1. The CDR3 contains 16 residues. Germline CDR1 is SGHAT and CDR2 is FQNNGV. The junction had 9 bases not matched to a gene; V was cut back by 4 bases and J by 6 bases. CDR3 coding DNA: TGTGCCAGCAGCTCCCGGACAGGGGGTTACGGCAATGAGCAGTTCTTC. Amino acid sequence: CASSSRTGGYGNEQFF.

The rearrangement links TRBV7-2 to TRBJ1-5, with unresolved D. V shed 1 base and J shed 1 base, with 8 bases lying between them. CDR1 is SGHTA, CDR2 FQGNSA, per germline. This CDR3 has 15 amino acids. Here the CDR3 DNA reads TGTGCCAGCAGCTTAGAGTTACGGAGCAATCAGCCCCAGCATTTT. It encodes CASSLELRSNQPQHF.

V gene TRBV5-6 combines with J gene TRBJ2-7; the D is unclear. This CDR3 comprises 14 residues. The V gene's germline CDR1 is SGHDT and CDR2 YYEEEE. The ends were cut back, 1 base at V and 3 bases at J, with 11 bases in the middle. The CDR3 loop is CASSLSWQNYEQYF. CDR3 sequence (DNA): TGTGCCAGCAGCTTGAGTTGGCAGAACTACGAGCAGTACTTC.

CDR3 loop: CASSRGDRGFRVYESGYTF. CDR3 coding DNA: TGTGCCAGCAGCCGAGGGGACAGGGGGTTTAGGGTGTATGAGAGTGGCTACACCTTC. The V gene is TRBV7-8, the J gene TRBJ1-2, with 11 bases lining up with TRBD1. This CDR3 has 19 residues. V dropped 5 bases and J dropped 7; count of bases not matched to a gene: 21. CDR1 and CDR2 from the germline V gene are SGHVS and FQNEAQ.

This CDR3 is CASSTGTAHSAFF. The DNA of the CDR3 is TGTGCCAGCAGTACAGGGACCGCCCATAGCGCTTTCTTT. The genes are TRBV28 and TRBJ1-1; possibly TRBD1 for D (6 bases). The V gene lost 5 bases and the J gene lost 11 bases, with 18 bases spanning the gap. Looked up from germline, CDR1 is MDHEN and CDR2 is SYDVKM. There are 13 residues in the CDR3.

Remarks on this clone: Distinct nucleotide sequences in the sample also encode this CDR3. The chain carries TRBV28 and TRBJ2-7, with 9 positions matching TRBD2. The J segment lost 4 bases and the V segment lost 2 bases, leaving 3 bases of the junction unmatched. Germline CDR1 MDHEN, CDR2 SYDVKM. The CDR3 has 14 residues. CDR3 coding DNA: TGTGCCAGCAGTTTAGCGGGAGGGAGTTACGAGCAGTACTTC. Translated: CASSLAGGSYEQYF.

J is TRBJ1-6 and V is TRBV6-5; D is unclear. Trimming shortened V by 6 bases and J by 6 bases, and 6 bases separated the two germline ends. The CDR3 extends over 12 amino acids. Germline-derived CDR1 and CDR2 are MNHEY and SVGAGI. CDR3 residues: CASRPSNSPLHF. The CDR3 nucleotides read TGTGCCAGCAGACCTAGTAATTCACCCCTCCACTTT.

The gene calls are TRBV5-4 and TRBJ2-5, with 9 bases identical to TRBD1. With V trimmed by 4 bases and J by 4 bases, 5 bases remained unmatched. CDR3 length: 14 amino acids. Germline V gene lookup returns CDR1 SGHNT and CDR2 YYREEE (reference sequence). CDR3 bases: TGTGCCAGCAGCCCCGTACAGGGGGCAGAGACCCAGTACTTC. It is translated as CASSPVQGAETQYF.

The chain has TRBV19 and TRBJ2-2, with TRBD1 matching over 9 bases. CDR1 is LNHDA and CDR2 is SQIVND in the germline V gene (reference sequence). The CDR3 runs 19 residues. With V trimmed by 1 base and J by 6 bases, 15 bases remained unmatched. This CDR3 is CASSIGIPGQGKRAGELFF. The CDR3 coding sequence is TGTGCCAGTAGTATAGGGATCCCGGGACAGGGAAAGAGGGCCGGGGAGCTGTTTTTT. Combining the CDR3 with reference TRBV19 and TRBJ2-2 gives the whole variable domain DGGITQSPKYLFRKEGQNVTLSCEQNLNHDAMYWYRQDPGQGLRLIYYSQIVNDFQKGDIAEGYSVSREKKESFPLTVTSAQKNPTAFYLCASSIGIPGQGKRAGELFFGEGSRLTVL.

This clone appeared once. The chain employs TRBV4-1 and TRBJ2-1, with 9 bases that match TRBD2. The CDR3 contains 15 residues. Germline trimming cut 3 bases from V and 8 bases from J; bases unmatched to any gene: 8. In germline, CDR1 is MGHRA, CDR2 YSYEKL. The CDR3 sequence is CASSHWASGTDEQFF. The CDR3 nucleotides are TGCGCCAGCAGCCACTGGGCTAGCGGGACAGATGAGCAGTTCTTC.

The chain joins TRBV6-5 to TRBJ2-3; 7 positions match TRBD1. CDR3 length equals 15 residues. The germline V gene has CDR1 MNHEY and CDR2 SVGAGI. The junction had 7 bases not matched to a gene; V was cut back by 5 bases and J by 2 bases. In DNA form, the CDR3 reads TGTGCCAGCAGTCCTAGACAGGGATCCACAGATACGCAGTATTTT. Its protein product is CASSPRQGSTDTQYF.

The chain couples TRBV7-8 to TRBJ1-3, with a possible D match to TRBD1 (5 bases). Germline V CDR1 and CDR2: SGHVS, FQNEAQ. This CDR3 contains 16 residues. Deletions cut 5 bases from V and 4 bases from J, with 18 bases between. CDR3 sequence: CASSLAGPARGNTIYF. For the CDR3, the DNA is TGTGCCAGCAGCCTCGCGGGGCCGGCTCGGGGAAACACCATATATTTT.

V is TRBV15 and J is TRBJ1-1; D might be TRBD1 (6 bases). V lost 8 bases and J 10 bases, leaving 17 bases between the germline ends. Per germline, CDR1 LNHNV and CDR2 YYDKDF (reference sequence). This CDR3 is 12 amino acids long. CDR3 coding DNA: TGTGCCACCTGGGGACAAGGCGCGGGAGCTTTCTTT. It codes for CATWGQGAGAFF.

The chain joins TRBV6-2 or TRBV6-3 to TRBJ1-5, with 11 nucleotides matching TRBD1. The CDR3 extends over 18 amino acids. With 3 bases clipped from V and 2 bases from J, the junction kept 9 bases outside the gene matches. Germline V gene data show CDR1 as MNHEY and CDR2 as SVGEGT. The CDR3 sequence is CASSYYTGTGGGNQPQHF. CDR3 nucleotide sequence: TGTGCCAGCAGTTATTACACCGGGACAGGGGGAGGCAATCAGCCCCAGCATTTT.

The chain has TRBV3-1 (or the pseudogene TRBV3-2) and TRBJ2-3; 11 bases fit TRBD2. Germline trimming cut 1 base from V and 1 base from J; bases unmatched to any gene: 7. The CDR3 runs 18 residues. Germline V gene data show CDR1 as LGHDT and CDR2 as YNNKEL (reference sequence). The CDR3: CASSQGRLAGGRTDTQYF. CDR3 DNA sequence: TGTGCCAGCAGCCAAGGCAGGCTAGCGGGAGGTCGCACAGATACGCAGTATTTT.

The chain links TRBV27 to TRBJ1-2; 7 bases fit TRBD1. This CDR3 is built from 13 residues. V shed 4 bases and J 8 bases; nucleotides not matched to a gene: 7. Germline V gives CDR1 MNHEY, CDR2 SMNVEV (reference sequence). CDR3: CASSSRTGSGYTF. CDR3 nucleotides: TGTGCCAGCAGTTCAAGGACAGGATCGGGCTACACCTTC.